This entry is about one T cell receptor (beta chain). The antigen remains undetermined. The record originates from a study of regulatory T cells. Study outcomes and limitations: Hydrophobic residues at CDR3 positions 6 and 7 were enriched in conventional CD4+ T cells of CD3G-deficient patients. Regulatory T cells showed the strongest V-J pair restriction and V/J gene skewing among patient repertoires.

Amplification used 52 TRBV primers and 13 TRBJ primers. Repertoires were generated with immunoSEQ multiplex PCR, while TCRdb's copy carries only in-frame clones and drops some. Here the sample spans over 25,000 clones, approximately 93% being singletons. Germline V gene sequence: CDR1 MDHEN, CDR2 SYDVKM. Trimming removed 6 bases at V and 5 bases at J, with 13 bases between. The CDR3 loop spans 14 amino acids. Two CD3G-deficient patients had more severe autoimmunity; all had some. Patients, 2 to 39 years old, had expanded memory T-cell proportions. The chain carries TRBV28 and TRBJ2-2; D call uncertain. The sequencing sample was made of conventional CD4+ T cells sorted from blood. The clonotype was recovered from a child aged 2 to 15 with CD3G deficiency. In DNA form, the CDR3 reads TGTGCCAGCAGCCCCTCTTGGAAGACCGGGGAGCTGTTTTTT. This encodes CASSPSWKTGELFF. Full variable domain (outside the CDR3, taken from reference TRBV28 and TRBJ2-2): DVKVTQSSRYLVKRTGEKVFLECVQDMDHENMFWYRQDPGLGLRLIYFSYDVKMKEKGDIPEGYSVSREKKERFSLILESASTNQTSMYLCASSPSWKTGELFFGEGSRLTVL.